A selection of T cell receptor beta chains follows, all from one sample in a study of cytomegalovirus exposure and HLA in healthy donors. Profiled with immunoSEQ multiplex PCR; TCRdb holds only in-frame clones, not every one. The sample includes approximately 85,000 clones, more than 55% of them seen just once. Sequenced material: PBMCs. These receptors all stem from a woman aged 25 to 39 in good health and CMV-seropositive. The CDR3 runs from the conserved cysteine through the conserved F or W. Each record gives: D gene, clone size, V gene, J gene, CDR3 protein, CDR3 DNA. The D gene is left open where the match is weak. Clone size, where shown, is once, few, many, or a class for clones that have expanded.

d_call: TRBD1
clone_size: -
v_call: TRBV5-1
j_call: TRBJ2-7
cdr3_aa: CASSQLTGAYEQYF
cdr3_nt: TGCGCCAGCAGCCAGTTGACAGGGGCCTACGAGCAGTACTTC

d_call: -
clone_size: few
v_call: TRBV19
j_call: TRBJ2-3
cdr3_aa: CATYLEGGPLNSTDTQYF
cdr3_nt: TGTGCCACCTATTTGGAGGGGGGGCCCCTCAATAGCACAGATACGCAGTATTTT

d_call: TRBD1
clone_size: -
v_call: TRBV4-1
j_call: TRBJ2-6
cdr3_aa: CASSRRQGAPTGSGANVLTF
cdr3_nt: TGCGCCAGCAGCCGCCGACAGGGGGCTCCCACGGGCTCTGGGGCCAACGTCCTGACTTTC

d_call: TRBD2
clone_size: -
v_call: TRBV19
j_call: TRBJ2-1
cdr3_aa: CASSERGAYNEQFF
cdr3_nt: TGTGCCAGTAGTGAGCGGGGGGCCTACAATGAGCAGTTCTTC

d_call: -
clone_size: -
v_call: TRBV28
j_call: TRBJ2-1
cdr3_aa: CATYRGGSYNEQFF
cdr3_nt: TGTGCCACCTACAGAGGGGGATCCTACAATGAGCAGTTCTTC

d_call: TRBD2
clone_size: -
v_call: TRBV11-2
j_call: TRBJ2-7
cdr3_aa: CASSQLAGGYEQYF
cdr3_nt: TGTGCCAGCAGCCAACTAGCGGGGGGGTACGAGCAGTACTTC

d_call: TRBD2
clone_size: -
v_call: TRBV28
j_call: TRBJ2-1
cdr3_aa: CASRDRTSASYNEQFF
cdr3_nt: TGTGCCAGCAGGGACCGGACTAGCGCGTCCTACAATGAGCAGTTCTTC

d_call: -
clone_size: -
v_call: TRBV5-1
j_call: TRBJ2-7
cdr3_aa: CASSLEHSSYEQYF
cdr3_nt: TGCGCCAGCAGCTTGGAGCACAGCTCCTACGAGCAGTACTTC

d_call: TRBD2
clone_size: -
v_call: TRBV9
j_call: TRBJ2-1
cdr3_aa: CASSVATSGGSYNEQFF
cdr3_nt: TGTGCCAGCAGCGTAGCTACCAGCGGGGGGTCCTACAATGAGCAGTTCTTC

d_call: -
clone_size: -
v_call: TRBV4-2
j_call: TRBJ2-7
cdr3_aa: CASRLTGDSSYEQYF
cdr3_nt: TGTGCCAGCAGACTGACGGGGGATAGCTCCTACGAGCAGTACTTC

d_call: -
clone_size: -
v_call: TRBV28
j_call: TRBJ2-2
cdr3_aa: CASGSTGNTGELFF
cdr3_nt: TGTGCCAGCGGATCGACAGGGAACACCGGGGAGCTGTTTTTT

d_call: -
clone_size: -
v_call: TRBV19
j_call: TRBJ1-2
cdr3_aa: CASSEGISYGYPF
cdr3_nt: TGTGCCAGTAGTGAGGGCATTAGCTATGGCTACCCCTTC

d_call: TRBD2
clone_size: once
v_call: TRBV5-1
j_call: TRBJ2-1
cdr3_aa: CASRAGGPDYNEQFF
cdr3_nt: TGCGCCAGCAGGGCGGGGGGGCCTGATTACAATGAGCAGTTCTTC

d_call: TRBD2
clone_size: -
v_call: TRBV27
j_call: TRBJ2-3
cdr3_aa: CASSWRTSGGAVQYF
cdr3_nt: TGTGCCAGCAGTTGGAGGACTAGCGGGGGGGCGGTGCAGTATTTT

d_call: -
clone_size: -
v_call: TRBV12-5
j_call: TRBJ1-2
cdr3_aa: CASGLSPGYGYTF
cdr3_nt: TGTGCTAGTGGTTTGTCCCCCGGCTATGGCTACACCTTC

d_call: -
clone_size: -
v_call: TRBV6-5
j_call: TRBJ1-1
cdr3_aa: CASSYSGGNTEAFF
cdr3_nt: TGTGCCAGCAGTTACTCAGGGGGGAACACTGAAGCTTTCTTT

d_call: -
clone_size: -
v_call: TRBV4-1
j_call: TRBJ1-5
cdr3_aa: CASSQVPRSNQPQHF
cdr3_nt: TGCGCCAGCAGCCAAGTCCCGAGGAGCAATCAGCCCCAGCATTTT

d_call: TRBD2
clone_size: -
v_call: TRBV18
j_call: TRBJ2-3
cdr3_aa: CASSPPSGGDTQYF
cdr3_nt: TGTGCCAGCTCACCACCCTCGGGAGGAGATACGCAGTATTTT

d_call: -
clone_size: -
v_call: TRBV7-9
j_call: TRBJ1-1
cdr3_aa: CSSPPKESNTEAFF
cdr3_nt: TGTTCCAGCCCCCCTAAGGAGTCGAACACTGAAGCTTTCTTT

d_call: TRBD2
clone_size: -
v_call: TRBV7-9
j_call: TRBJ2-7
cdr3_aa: CASSGAGSRETYEQYF
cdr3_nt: TGTGCCAGCAGCGGGGCAGGGTCGCGGGAGACCTACGAGCAGTACTTC

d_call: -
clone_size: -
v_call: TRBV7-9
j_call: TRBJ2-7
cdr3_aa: CASSLVSEQYF
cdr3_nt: TGTGCCAGCAGCTTAGTGAGCGAGCAGTACTTC

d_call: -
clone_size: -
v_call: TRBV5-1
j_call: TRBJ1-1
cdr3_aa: CASSLGQGRVNTEAFF
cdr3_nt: TGCGCCAGCAGCTTGGGTCAGGGGAGGGTGAACACTGAAGCTTTCTTT

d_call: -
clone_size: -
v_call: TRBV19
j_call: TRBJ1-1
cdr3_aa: CASSGAPTEAFF
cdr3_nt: TGTGCCAGTTCAGGGGCGCCAACTGAAGCTTTCTTT

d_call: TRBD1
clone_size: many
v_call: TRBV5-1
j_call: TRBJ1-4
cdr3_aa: CASSLGKGQNEKLFF
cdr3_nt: TGCGCCAGCAGCTTGGGAAAGGGACAGAATGAAAAACTGTTTTTT

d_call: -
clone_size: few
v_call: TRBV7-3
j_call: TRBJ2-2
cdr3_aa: CASSLRLASNTGELFF
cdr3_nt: TGTGCCAGCAGCTTACGGCTAGCGTCGAACACCGGGGAGCTGTTTTTT

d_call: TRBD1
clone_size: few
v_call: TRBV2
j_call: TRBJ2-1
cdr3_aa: CASSWQGATNEQFF
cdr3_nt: TGTGCCAGCAGTTGGCAGGGGGCGACCAATGAGCAGTTCTTC

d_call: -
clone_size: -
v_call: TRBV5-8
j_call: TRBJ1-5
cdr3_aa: CASFLGTFSNQPQHF
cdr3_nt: TGTGCCAGCTTTCTGGGCACGTTTAGCAATCAGCCCCAGCATTTT

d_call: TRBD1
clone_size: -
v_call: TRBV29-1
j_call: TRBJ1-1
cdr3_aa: CSAREQGAGAEAFF
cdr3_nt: TGCAGCGCAAGAGAACAGGGGGCGGGAGCTGAAGCTTTCTTT

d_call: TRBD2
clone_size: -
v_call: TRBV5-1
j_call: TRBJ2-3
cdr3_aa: CASSFTSGGTLTDTQYF
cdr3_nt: TGCGCCAGCAGCTTTACTAGCGGGGGGACCCTCACAGATACGCAGTATTTT

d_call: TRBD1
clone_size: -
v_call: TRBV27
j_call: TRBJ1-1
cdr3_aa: CARGFRQGAAPREAFF
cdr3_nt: TGTGCCAGGGGGTTCCGACAGGGGGCCGCCCCACGTGAAGCTTTCTTT

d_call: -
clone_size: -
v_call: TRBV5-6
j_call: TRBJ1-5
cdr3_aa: CASSRAGFDTPQHF
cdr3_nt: TGTGCCAGCAGTCGGGCGGGTTTTGACACGCCCCAGCATTTT

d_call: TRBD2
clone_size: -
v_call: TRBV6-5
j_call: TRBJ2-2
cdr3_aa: CASSHGLAGSGELFF
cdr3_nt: TGTGCCAGCAGCCACGGACTAGCGGGGTCCGGGGAGCTGTTTTTT

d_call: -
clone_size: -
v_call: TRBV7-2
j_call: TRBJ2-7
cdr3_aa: CASSLFAGASYEQYF
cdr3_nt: TGTGCCAGCAGCTTATTTGCGGGGGCTTCCTACGAGCAGTACTTC

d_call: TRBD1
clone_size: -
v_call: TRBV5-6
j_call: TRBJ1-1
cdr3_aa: CASSTRTGLNTEAFF
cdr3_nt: TGTGCCAGCAGCACCCGGACAGGGCTGAACACTGAAGCTTTCTTT

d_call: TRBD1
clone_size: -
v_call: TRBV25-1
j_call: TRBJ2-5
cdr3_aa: CASSTGAPQYF
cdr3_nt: TGTGCCAGCAGTACAGGGGCACCCCAGTACTTC

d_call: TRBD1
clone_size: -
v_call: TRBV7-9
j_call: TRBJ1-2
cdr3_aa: CASSPRQGDGYTF
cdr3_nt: TGTGCCAGCAGCCCCCGACAGGGGGATGGCTACACCTTC

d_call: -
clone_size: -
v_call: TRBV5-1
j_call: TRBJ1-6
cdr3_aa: CASSLEPGTGSPLHF
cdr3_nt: TGCGCCAGCAGCTTGGAACCGGGAACGGGTTCACCCCTCCACTTT

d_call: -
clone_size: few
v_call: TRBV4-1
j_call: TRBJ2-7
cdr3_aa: CASRMGGGEQYF
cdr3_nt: TGCGCCAGCCGCATGGGGGGAGGAGAGCAGTACTTC

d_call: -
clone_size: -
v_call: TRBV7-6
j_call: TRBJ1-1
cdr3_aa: CASSKNQGMNTEAFF
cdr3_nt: TGTGCCAGCAGCAAAAACCAGGGGATGAACACTGAAGCTTTCTTT

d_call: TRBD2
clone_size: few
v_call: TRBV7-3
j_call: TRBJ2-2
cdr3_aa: CASSPYGTSGYTGELFF
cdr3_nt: TGTGCCAGCAGCCCATACGGGACTAGCGGCTATACCGGGGAGCTGTTTTTT

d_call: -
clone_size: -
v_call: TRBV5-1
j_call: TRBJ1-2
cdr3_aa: CASSREVDGYTF
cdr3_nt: TGCGCCAGCAGCCGGGAAGTTGATGGCTACACCTTC

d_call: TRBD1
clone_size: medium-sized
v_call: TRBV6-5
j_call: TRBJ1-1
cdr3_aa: CASNQDRATEAFF
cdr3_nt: TGTGCCAGCAACCAGGACAGGGCCACTGAAGCTTTCTTT

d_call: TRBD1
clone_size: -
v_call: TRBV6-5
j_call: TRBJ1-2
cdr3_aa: CASSYSGQTGYTF
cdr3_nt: TGTGCCAGCAGTTACTCGGGACAGACTGGCTACACCTTC

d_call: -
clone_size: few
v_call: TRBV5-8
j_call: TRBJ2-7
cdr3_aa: CASTLSSSYEQYF
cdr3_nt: TGTGCCAGCACCCTTTCGAGCTCCTACGAGCAGTACTTC

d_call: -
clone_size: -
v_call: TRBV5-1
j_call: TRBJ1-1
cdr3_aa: CASSLEQAITEAFF
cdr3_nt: TGCGCCAGCAGCTTGGAGCAAGCCATCACTGAAGCTTTCTTT

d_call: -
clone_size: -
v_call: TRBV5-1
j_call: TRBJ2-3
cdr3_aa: CASSPYSTDTQYF
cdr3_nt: TGCGCCAGCAGCCCCTACAGCACAGATACGCAGTATTTT

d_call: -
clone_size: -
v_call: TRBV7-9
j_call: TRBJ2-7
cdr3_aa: CASSSPLEDEQYF
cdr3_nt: TGTGCCAGCAGCTCCCCTCTAGAGGACGAGCAGTACTTC

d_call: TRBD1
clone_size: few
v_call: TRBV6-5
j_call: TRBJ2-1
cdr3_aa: CASSIYRGTQEQFF
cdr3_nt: TGTGCCAGCAGTATCTACAGGGGAACTCAAGAGCAGTTCTTC

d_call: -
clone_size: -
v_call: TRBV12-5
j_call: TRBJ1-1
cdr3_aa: CASGLVLYEVTEAFF
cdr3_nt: TGTGCTAGTGGTTTGGTACTTTATGAAGTCACTGAAGCTTTCTTT

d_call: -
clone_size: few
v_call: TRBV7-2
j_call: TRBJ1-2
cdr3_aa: CASALQEGGYGYTF
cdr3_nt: TGTGCCAGCGCCTTGCAGGAAGGGGGCTATGGCTACACCTTC

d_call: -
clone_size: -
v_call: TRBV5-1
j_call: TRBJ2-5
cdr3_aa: CASSGPGVETQYF
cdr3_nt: TGCGCCAGCAGTGGACCGGGGGTGGAGACCCAGTACTTC

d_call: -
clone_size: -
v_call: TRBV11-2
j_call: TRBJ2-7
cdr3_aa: CASIGADSGQYF
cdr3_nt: TGTGCCAGCATTGGGGCAGACTCTGGGCAGTACTTC

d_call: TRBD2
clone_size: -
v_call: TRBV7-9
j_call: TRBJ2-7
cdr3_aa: CASSLSGTSGVEQYF
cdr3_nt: TGTGCCAGCAGCTTGTCCGGGACTAGCGGGGTCGAGCAGTACTTC